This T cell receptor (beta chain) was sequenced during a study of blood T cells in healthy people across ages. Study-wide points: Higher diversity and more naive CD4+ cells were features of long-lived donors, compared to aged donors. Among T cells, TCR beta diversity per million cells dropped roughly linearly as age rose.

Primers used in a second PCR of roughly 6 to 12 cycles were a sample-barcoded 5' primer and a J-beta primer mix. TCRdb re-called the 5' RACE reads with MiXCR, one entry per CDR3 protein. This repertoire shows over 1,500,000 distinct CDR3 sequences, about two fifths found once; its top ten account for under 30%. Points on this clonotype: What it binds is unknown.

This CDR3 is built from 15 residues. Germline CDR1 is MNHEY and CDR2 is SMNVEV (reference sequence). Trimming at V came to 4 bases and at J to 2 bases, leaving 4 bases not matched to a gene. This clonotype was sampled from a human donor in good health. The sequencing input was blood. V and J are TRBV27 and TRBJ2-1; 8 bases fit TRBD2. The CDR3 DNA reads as TGTGCCAGCAGTTCAGCGGGGGCAACCTACAATGAGCAGTTCTTC. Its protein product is CASSSAGATYNEQFF.